The 11 T cell receptor beta chains reported below all come from one sample, sequenced in a study of blood T cell repertoires in COVID-19. TCRdb's copy holds only in-frame clones and misses some; the assay was immunoSEQ multiplex PCR. The sample carries approximately 240,000 clones, 80% to 90% recorded once. Input material: PBMCs or T cells enriched from blood (not recorded which). Receptors were obtained from a woman under 30 in a cohort exposed to, infected with or recovered from COVID-19 (not recorded which).

The CDR3 here is CASSRDINNYGYTF. For the CDR3, the DNA is TGTGCCAGCAGTCGGGACATTAACAACTATGGCTACACCTTC. The chain joins TRBV2 to TRBJ1-2; maybe TRBD1 (6 bases). Deletions cut 5 bases from V and 2 bases from J, with 12 bases between. Germline V gene lookup returns CDR1 SNHLY and CDR2 FYNNEI. The CDR3 loop spans 14 amino acids.

V usage is TRBV6-4 and J usage is TRBJ2-1; a weak D match, TRBD2 (5 bases). The germline V gene encodes CDR1 MRHNA and CDR2 SNTAGT. The ends were cut back, 5 bases at V and 6 bases at J, with 17 bases in the middle. The CDR3 consists of 15 residues. CDR3 DNA: TGTGCCAGCAGTCGAAGGTTGGGAGAATCCAATGAGCAGTTCTTC. It encodes CASSRRLGESNEQFF.

This clone was seen just once. V usage is TRBV6-4 and J usage is TRBJ2-5; D may be TRBD1 (5 bases). The germline gives CDR1 MRHNA, CDR2 SNTAGT. The V end lost 0 bases, the J end lost 5 bases, and 19 bases lay between the germline ends. CDR3 length: 17 residues. The CDR3 DNA is TGTGCCAGCAGTGACTCATCGACAGCCACTTGGGCGGAGACCCAGTACTTC. This encodes CASSDSSTATWAETQYF.

The rearrangement joins TRBV5-4 to TRBJ2-7; 11 nucleotides agree with TRBD2. Germline CDR1 reads SGHNT; CDR2 reads YYREEE (reference sequence). J gave up 2 bases and V 0 bases, and 4 bases lay outside the gene matches. The CDR3 runs to 16 residues. The CDR3 DNA is TGTGCCAGCAGCTTGGGTAATAGCGGGGGGGCCTACGAGCAGTACTTC. This codes for CASSLGNSGGAYEQYF.

The chain links TRBV5-8 to TRBJ1-3; possibly TRBD1 for D (5 bases). This CDR3 is built from 15 residues. Trimming took off 7 bases at V and 0 bases at J, with 14 bases between the two ends. Per the germline V gene, CDR1 is SGHTS and CDR2 is YDEGEE. DNA for the CDR3: TGTGCCAGCGGAAAACGTCAGGGCTCTGGAAACACCATATATTTT. Translating it yields CASGKRQGSGNTIYF.

The rearrangement links TRBV28 to TRBJ2-5; D is possibly TRBD1 (6 bases). The germline V and J ends were trimmed by 2 bases and 0 bases, with 7 bases remaining between them. This CDR3 spans 14 amino acids. Germline V gene lookup returns CDR1 MDHEN and CDR2 SYDVKM. The chain's CDR3 is CASSLQGYQETQYF. Here the CDR3 DNA reads TGTGCCAGCAGTTTACAGGGGTACCAAGAGACCCAGTACTTC.

The rearrangement uses TRBV4-2 and TRBJ2-3; 8 bases fit TRBD2. V was clipped by 4 bases and J by 2 bases; unmatched bases: 5. Germline values: CDR1 LGHNA, CDR2 YNFKEQ. The CDR3 spans 15 residues. This CDR3 is CASSPRTSNTDTQYF. The CDR3 DNA reads TGTGCCAGCAGCCCGCGGACTAGCAACACAGATACGCAGTATTTT.

The chain couples TRBV10-1 to TRBJ1-1, with a possible D match to TRBD1 (5 bases). V lost 9 bases to trimming and J lost 0 bases, with 26 bases between them. CDR3 length: 18 amino acids. Germline V gene data show CDR1 as WNHNN and CDR2 as SYGVQD (reference sequence). The CDR3 DNA reads as TGCGCCAGGACTCGCGGGGAAGCGGGGGGGTACATGAACACTGAAGCTTTCTTT. Translating it yields CARTRGEAGGYMNTEAFF.

This clone was seen a few times. The chain's CDR3 is CATSDLTQSVETQYF. Here the CDR3 DNA reads TGTGCCACCAGTGATTTGACACAGAGTGTAGAGACCCAGTACTTC. This chain uses TRBV24-1 with TRBJ2-5; D call uncertain. The CDR3 loop spans 15 amino acids. Looked up from germline, CDR1 is KGHDR and CDR2 is SFDVKD. Trimming shortened V by 0 bases and J by 4 bases, and 11 bases separated the two germline ends.

The chain combines TRBV25-1 with TRBJ1-4; 7 positions match TRBD1. Trimming took 5 bases from V and 8 from J; bases not matched to a gene: 5. This CDR3 spans 13 amino acids. Germline V gene lookup returns CDR1 MGHDK and CDR2 SYGVNS. CDR3 sequence reads: CASSPGGDEKLFF. The DNA of the CDR3 is TGTGCCAGCAGTCCAGGGGGAGACGAAAAACTGTTTTTT. Full variable domain (rest looked up from reference TRBV25-1 and TRBJ1-4): EADIYQTPRYLVIGTGKKITLECSQTMGHDKMYWYQQDPGMELHLIHYSYGVNSTEKGDLSSESTVSRIRTEHFPLTLESARPSHTSQYLCASSPGGDEKLFFGSGTQLSVL.

This chain joins TRBV21-1 and TRBJ2-1; the table calls TRBD2, which could not be checked here. TRBV21-1 is an annotated pseudogene. This CDR3 is built from 15 residues. CDR3 in DNA: TGTGCCAGCAGAGGCCAGCGGGGGGCCTACAATGAGCAGTTCTTC. Residues: CASRGQRGAYNEQFF.